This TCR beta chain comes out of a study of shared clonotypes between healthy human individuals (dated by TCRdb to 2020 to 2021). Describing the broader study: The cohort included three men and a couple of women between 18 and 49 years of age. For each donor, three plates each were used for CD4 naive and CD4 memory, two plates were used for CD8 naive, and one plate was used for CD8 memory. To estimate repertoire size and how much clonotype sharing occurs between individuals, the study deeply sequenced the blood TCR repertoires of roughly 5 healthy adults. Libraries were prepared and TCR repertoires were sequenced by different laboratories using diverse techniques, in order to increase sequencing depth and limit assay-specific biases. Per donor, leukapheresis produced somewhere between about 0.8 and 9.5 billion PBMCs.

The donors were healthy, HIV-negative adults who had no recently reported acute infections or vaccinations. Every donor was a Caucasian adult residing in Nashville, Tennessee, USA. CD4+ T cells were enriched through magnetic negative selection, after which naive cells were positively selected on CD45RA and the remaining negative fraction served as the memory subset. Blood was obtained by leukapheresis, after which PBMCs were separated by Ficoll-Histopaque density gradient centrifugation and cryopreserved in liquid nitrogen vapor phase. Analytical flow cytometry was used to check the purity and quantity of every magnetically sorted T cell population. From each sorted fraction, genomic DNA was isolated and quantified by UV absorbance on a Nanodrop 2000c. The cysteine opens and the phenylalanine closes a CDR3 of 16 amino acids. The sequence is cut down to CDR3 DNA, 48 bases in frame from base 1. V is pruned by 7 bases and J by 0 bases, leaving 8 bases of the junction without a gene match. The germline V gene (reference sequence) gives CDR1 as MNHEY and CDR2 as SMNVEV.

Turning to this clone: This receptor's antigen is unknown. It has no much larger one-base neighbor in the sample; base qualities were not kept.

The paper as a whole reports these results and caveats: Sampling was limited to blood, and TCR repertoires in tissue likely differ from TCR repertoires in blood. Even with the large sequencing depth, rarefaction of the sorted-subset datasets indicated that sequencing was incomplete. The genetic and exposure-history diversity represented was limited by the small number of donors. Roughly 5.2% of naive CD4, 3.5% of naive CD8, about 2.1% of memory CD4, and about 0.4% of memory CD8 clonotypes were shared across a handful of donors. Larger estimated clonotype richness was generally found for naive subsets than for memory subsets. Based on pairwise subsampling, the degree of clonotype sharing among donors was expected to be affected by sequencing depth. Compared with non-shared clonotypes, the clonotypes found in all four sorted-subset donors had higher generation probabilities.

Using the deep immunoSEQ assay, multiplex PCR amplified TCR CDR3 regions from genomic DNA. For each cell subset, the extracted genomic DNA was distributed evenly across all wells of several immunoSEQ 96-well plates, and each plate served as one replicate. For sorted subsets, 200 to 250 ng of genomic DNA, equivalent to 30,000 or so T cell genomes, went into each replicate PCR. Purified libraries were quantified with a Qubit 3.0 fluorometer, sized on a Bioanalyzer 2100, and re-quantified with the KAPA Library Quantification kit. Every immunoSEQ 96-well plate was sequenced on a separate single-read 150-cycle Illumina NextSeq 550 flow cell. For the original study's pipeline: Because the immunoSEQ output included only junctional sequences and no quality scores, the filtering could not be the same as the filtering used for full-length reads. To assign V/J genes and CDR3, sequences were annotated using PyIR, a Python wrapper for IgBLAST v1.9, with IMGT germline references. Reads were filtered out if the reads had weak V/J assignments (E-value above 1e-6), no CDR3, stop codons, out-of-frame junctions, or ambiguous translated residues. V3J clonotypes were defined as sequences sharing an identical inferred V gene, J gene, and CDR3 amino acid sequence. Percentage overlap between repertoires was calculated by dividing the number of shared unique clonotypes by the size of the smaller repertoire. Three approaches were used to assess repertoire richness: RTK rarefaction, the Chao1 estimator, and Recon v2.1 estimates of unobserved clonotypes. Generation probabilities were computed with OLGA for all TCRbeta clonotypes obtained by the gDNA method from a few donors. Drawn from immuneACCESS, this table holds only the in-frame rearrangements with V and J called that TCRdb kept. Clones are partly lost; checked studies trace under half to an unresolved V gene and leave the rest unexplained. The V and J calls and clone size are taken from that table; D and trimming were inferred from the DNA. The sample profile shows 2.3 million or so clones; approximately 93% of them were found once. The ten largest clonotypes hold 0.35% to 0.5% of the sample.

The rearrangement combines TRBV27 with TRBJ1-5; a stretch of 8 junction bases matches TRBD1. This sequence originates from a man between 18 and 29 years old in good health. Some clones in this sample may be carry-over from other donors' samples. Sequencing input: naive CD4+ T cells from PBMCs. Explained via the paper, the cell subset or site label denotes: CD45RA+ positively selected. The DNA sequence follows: TGTGCCAGCAAGAAACAGGGGGACTATAGCAATCAGCCCCAGCATTTT. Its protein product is CASKKQGDYSNQPQHF.